This T cell receptor beta chain was identified during a study of T-cell memory formation after mild COVID-19. As for the study in general: TCR clusters mostly belonged to single donors.

Study-wide results and caveats: Day 15 to 85 contracting clones showed balanced CD4/CD8; later expanders leaned CD4+. Among CD4+ contracting clones, most were CM and EM, and CD8+ ones EMRA.

5'RACE with constant-segment primers yielded barcoded, UMI-tagged TCR alpha and TCR beta cDNA libraries. TCRdb independently ran MiXCR on the 5' RACE reads; one entry per CDR3 protein. The table records roughly 400,000 distinct CDR3 sequences, roughly 18% of them present only once. The sample holds many counts of this clonotype. Its antigen is as yet unknown. Germline CDR1 reads SGHDT; CDR2 reads YYEEEE. Trimming removed 0 bases at V and 7 bases at J, with 14 bases between. The CDR3 length is 15 residues. Sequencing was done on a sample of PBMCs or a T cell subset sorted from them (not recorded which). The chain recombines TRBV5-6 with TRBJ1-5; D unclear. The sequence was collected from a man younger than 30 who had mild COVID-19 (a few samples of this study predate the infection). Cell type and time point are not known. In DNA form, the CDR3 reads TGTGCCAGCAGCTTGGGCCGGGGATCTGTGCAGCCCCAGCATTTT. Translating it yields CASSLGRGSVQPQHF.